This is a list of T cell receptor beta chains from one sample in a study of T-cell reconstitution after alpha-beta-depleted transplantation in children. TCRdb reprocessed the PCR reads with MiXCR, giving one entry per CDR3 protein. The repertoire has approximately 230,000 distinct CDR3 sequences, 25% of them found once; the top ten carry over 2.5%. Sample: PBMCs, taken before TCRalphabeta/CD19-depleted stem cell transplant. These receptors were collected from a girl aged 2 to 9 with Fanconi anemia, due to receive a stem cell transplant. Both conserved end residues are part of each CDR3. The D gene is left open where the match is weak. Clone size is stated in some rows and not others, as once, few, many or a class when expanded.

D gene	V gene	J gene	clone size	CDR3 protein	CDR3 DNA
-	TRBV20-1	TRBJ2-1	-	CSAILYFNEQFF	TGCAGTGCTATCCTTTACTTTAATGAGCAGTTCTTC
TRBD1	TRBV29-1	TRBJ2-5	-	CSVNGQGALAETQYF	TGCAGCGTAAACGGACAGGGGGCCTTAGCAGAGACCCAGTACTTC
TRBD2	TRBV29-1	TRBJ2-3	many	CSAGLAGTDTQYF	TGCAGCGCCGGACTAGCGGGCACAGATACGCAGTATTTT
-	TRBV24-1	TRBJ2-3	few	CATSDFPGATSTDTQYF	TGTGCCACCAGTGATTTTCCAGGTGCGACTAGCACAGATACGCAGTATTTT
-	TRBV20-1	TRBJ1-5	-	CSARDLRGDQPQHF	TGCAGTGCTAGAGATCTTCGCGGGGATCAGCCCCAGCATTTT
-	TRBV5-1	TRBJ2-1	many	CASSLSGPGNNEQFF	TGCGCCAGCAGCTTGTCCGGGCCTGGGAACAATGAGCAGTTCTTC
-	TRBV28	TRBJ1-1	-	CASSNPMNTEAFF	TGTGCCAGCAGTAACCCAATGAACACTGAAGCTTTCTTT
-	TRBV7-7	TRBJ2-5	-	CASSPTPGRGETQYF	TGTGCCAGCAGCCCAACACCGGGTAGGGGAGAGACCCAGTACTTC
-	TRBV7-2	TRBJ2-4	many	CASSLGLTWDIQYF	TGTGCCAGCAGCTTAGGACTAACATGGGACATTCAGTACTTC
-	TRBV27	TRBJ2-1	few	CASSLVLPYEQFF	TGTGCCAGCAGTTTAGTTCTGCCCTATGAGCAGTTCTTC
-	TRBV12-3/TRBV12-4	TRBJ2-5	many	CASSWQGGETQYF	TGTGCCAGCAGTTGGCAGGGTGGAGAGACCCAGTACTTC
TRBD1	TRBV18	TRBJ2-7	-	CASSPLGAGTGSGEQYF	TGTGCCAGCTCACCGCTCGGCGCAGGGACAGGGTCGGGCGAGCAGTACTTC
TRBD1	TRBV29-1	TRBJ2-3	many	CSVEWGGTGGTDTQYF	TGCAGCGTTGAATGGGGAGGGACAGGGGGCACAGATACGCAGTATTTT
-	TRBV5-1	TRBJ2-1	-	CASSGPSYNEQFF	TGCGCCAGCAGCGGACCCTCCTACAATGAGCAGTTCTTC
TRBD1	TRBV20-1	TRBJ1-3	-	CSASRDSGNTIYF	TGCAGTGCTAGCCGGGACAGCGGAAACACCATATATTTT
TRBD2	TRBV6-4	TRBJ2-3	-	CASSHSGRATDTQYF	TGTGCCAGCAGTCATAGCGGGAGGGCCACAGATACGCAGTATTTT
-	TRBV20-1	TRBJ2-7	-	CSARVSTGEDYEQYF	TGCAGTGCTAGAGTTTCGACGGGAGAAGACTACGAGCAGTACTTC
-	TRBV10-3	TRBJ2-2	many	CAISESVPSPANTGELFF	TGTGCCATCAGTGAGTCGGTGCCTAGCCCTGCGAACACCGGGGAGCTGTTTTTT
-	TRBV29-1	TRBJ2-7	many	CSVETGLYEQYF	TGCAGCGTGGAGACAGGTCTCTACGAGCAGTACTTC
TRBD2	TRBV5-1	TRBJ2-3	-	CASGLAGLSGTQYF	TGCGCCAGCGGACTAGCGGGACTCAGCGGGACGCAGTATTTT
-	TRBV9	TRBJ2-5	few	CASSVGRDWVAQETQYF	TGTGCCAGCAGCGTAGGACGTGACTGGGTAGCCCAAGAGACCCAGTACTTC
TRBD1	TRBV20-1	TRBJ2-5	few	CSARGQGQETQYF	TGCAGTGCTCGAGGACAGGGGCAAGAGACCCAGTACTTC
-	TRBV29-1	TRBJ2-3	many	CSAGGTRTLSSTDTQYF	TGCAGCGCCGGGGGTACTAGAACCCTTTCTAGCACAGATACGCAGTATTTT
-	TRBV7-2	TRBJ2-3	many	CASSSFRSGTDTQYF	TGTGCCAGCAGCTCTTTCCGTTCAGGCACAGATACGCAGTATTTT
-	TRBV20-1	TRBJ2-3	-	CSASSRFSKSTDTQYF	TGCAGTGCTAGTTCCCGTTTCTCGAAAAGCACAGATACGCAGTATTTT
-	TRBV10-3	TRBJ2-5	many	CAIKPGLGGQETQYF	TGTGCCATCAAGCCAGGACTAGGGGGGCAAGAGACCCAGTACTTC
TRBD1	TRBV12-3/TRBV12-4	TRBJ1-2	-	CASSGTGTGGFGYTF	TGTGCCAGCAGTGGAACCGGGACAGGGGGCTTTGGCTACACCTTC
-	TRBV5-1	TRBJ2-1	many	CASSLVDDEQFF	TGCGCCAGCAGCTTGGTAGACGATGAGCAGTTCTTC
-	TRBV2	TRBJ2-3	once	CASSEVTQYF	TGTGCCAGCTCTGAGGTTACGCAGTATTTT
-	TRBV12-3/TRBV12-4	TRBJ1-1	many	CASSLLIMNTEAFF	TGTGCCAGCAGTTTACTGATCATGAACACTGAAGCTTTCTTT
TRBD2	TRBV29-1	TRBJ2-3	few	CSVEDRGGTDTQYF	TGCAGCGTTGAAGATCGGGGGGGCACAGATACGCAGTATTTT
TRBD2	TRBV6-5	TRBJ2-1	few	CASTRLAGGYNEQFF	TGTGCCAGCACCAGACTAGCGGGAGGCTACAATGAGCAGTTCTTC
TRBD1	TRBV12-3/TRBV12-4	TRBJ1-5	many	CASSSDREANQPQHF	TGTGCCAGCAGTTCGGACAGGGAGGCCAATCAGCCCCAGCATTTT
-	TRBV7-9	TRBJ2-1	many	CASSPTPRPKRQFF	TGTGCCAGCAGCCCGACCCCTAGGCCTAAACGGCAGTTCTTC
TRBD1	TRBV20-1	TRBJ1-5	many	CSANNRGRVYQPQHF	TGCAGTGCTAACAACAGGGGGCGAGTTTATCAGCCCCAGCATTTT
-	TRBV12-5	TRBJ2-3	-	CASSRQAAYTDTQYF	TGTGCTAGTTCTAGACAAGCGGCCTACACAGATACGCAGTATTTT
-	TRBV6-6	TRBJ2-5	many	CASSYFQAETQYF	TGTGCCAGCAGTTACTTCCAGGCGGAGACCCAGTACTTC
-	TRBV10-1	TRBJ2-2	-	CASQDQNTGELFF	TGCGCCAGCCAAGACCAGAACACCGGGGAGCTGTTTTTT
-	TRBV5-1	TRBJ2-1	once	CASSPATRDEQFF	TGCGCCAGCAGCCCCGCAACTCGGGACGAGCAGTTCTTC
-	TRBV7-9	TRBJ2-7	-	CASSLADLVGEQYF	TGTGCCAGCAGCTTAGCGGATCTAGTGGGCGAGCAGTACTTC
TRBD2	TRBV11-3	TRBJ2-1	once	CASSLLAGVQTEQFF	TGTGCCAGCAGCTTATTAGCGGGGGTACAAACTGAGCAGTTCTTC
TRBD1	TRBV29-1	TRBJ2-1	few	CSVQTGMGRTYNEQFF	TGCAGCGTGCAGACAGGGATGGGCAGGACCTACAATGAGCAGTTCTTC
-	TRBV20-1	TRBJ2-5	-	CSGSLVLGETQYF	TGCAGTGGCTCCCTAGTTTTGGGCGAGACCCAGTACTTC
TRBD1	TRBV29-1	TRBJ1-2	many	CSATGGENGYTF	TGCAGCGCAACAGGGGGCGAAAATGGCTACACCTTC
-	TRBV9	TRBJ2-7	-	CASSRDRFEQYF	TGTGCCAGCAGCCGTGACAGGTTCGAGCAGTACTTC
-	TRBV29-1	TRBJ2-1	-	CSVGARGTYNEQFF	TGCAGCGTGGGAGCGAGGGGGACCTACAATGAGCAGTTCTTC
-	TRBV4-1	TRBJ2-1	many	CASSQDSRSYNEQFF	TGCGCCAGCAGCCAAGATTCGAGGTCCTACAATGAGCAGTTCTTC
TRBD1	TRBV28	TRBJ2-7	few	CASRGQGGEQYF	TGTGCCAGCAGGGGACAGGGAGGTGAGCAGTACTTC
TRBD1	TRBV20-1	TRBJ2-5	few	CSARERTGEETQYF	TGCAGTGCTAGAGAGCGGACAGGGGAAGAGACCCAGTACTTC
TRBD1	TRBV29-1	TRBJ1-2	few	CSVPRTGFYGYTF	TGCAGCGTTCCTAGGACAGGATTTTATGGCTACACCTTC
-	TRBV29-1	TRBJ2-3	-	CSVEDFIPDNTQYF	TGCAGCGTTGAAGATTTTATACCCGACAATACGCAGTATTTT
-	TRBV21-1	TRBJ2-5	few	CASRHHHRDSKETQYF	TGTGCCAGCAGACACCACCACCGGGACTCAAAAGAGACCCAGTACTTC
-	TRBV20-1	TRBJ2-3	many	CSAILILGRLDTQYF	TGCAGTGCCATTCTAATCCTCGGGCGGTTGGATACGCAGTATTTT
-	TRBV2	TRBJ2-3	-	CASSDRTSTDTQYF	TGTGCCAGCAGTGACCGGACCTCCACAGATACGCAGTATTTT
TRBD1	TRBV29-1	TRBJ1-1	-	CSVATGSLGTEAFF	TGCAGCGTTGCGACAGGGAGCTTGGGCACTGAAGCTTTCTTT
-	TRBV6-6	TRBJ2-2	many	CASSPARVGELFF	TGTGCCAGCAGTCCAGCCAGGGTGGGGGAGCTGTTTTTT
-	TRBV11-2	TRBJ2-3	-	CASSRLGTYSTDTQYF	TGTGCCAGCAGTCGCCTAGGGACTTACTCCACAGATACGCAGTATTTT
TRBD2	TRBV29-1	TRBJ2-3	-	CSVEGLASGATDTQYF	TGCAGCGTTGAAGGTCTCGCTAGCGGGGCGACAGATACGCAGTATTTT